Sequencing of this T cell receptor beta chain was carried out in a study of blood T cells in healthy people across ages. General study points: TCR beta diversity correlated strongly with naive T cell percentage. Nothing was known about donor CMV status, and this possibly confounded expanded clonotype changes. The authors considered diversity estimates from one million T cells to be underestimates. Higher diversity, along with more naive CD4+ cells, distinguished long-lived donors from aged donors.

Using a J-beta primer mix together with a sample-barcoded 5' primer, a second PCR was run for roughly 6 to 11 cycles. TCRdb recomputed calls from the 5' RACE reads with MiXCR, one row per CDR3 protein. This table holds 650,000 to 800,000 distinct CDR3 sequences, about 50% found once. The CDR3 runs to 14 residues. Germline CDR1 and CDR2: SEHNR and FQNEAQ (reference sequence). Concerning this clonotype: Its target is unknown. The junction departs from germline at one end; a sequencing error may be responsible.

This rearrangement joins TRBV7-9 to TRBJ1-4; D gene unclear. The material sequenced was blood. The receptor comes from an elderly woman in good health. The CDR3 spells CSSSPGSSREKLFF. The DNA of the CDR3 is TGTTCCAGCAGCCCTGGGAGCAGCAGAGAAAAACTGTTTTTT.